This is a list of T cell receptor beta chains from one sample in a study of T cells in Graves' hyperthyroidism and ophthalmopathy. In TCRdb, the multiplex PCR reads were re-called with MiXCR into one record per CDR3 protein. The sample shows hundreds of thousands of distinct CDR3 sequences, 11% to 15% of them seen only once. What was sequenced was blood. The receptors were gathered from a woman aged 18 to 35 with Graves' hyperthyroidism. Each CDR3 is given with its conserved first and last residue. Fields, in order: clone size, D gene, CDR3 length, J gene, V gene, CDR3 DNA, CDR3 protein. A D gene is named only where the DNA matches it firmly. Not all rows give a size; the values are once, few, many and, for expanded clones, a class.

abundance: many; d_gene: TRBD2; len: 16; j_gene: TRBJ2-3; v_gene: TRBV20-1; CDR3nt: TGCAGTGCCTCCGGGACTAGCGGGAGGGGTCCAGATACGCAGTATTTT; CDR3aa: CSASGTSGRGPDTQYF
abundance: many; d_gene: .; len: 14; j_gene: TRBJ1-1; v_gene: TRBV7-2; CDR3nt: TGTGCCAGCAGCTTAGAGGAGGGCCGCACTGAAGCTTTCTTT; CDR3aa: CASSLEEGRTEAFF
abundance: many; d_gene: .; len: 14; j_gene: TRBJ1-2; v_gene: TRBV30; CDR3nt: TGTGCCTGGACCGGCGGGCGGACCCCGTCTGGCTACACCTTC; CDR3aa: CAWTGGRTPSGYTF
abundance: many; d_gene: TRBD2; len: 16; j_gene: TRBJ2-3; v_gene: TRBV3-1; CDR3nt: TGTGCCAGCAGCTTTCGTCCTAGCGGGAGCACAGATACGCAGTATTTT; CDR3aa: CASSFRPSGSTDTQYF
abundance: many; d_gene: .; len: 15; j_gene: TRBJ2-2; v_gene: TRBV6-2/TRBV6-3; CDR3nt: TGTGCCAGCAGTTACTCGAACAGACACACCGGGGAGCTGTTTTTT; CDR3aa: CASSYSNRHTGELFF
abundance: many; d_gene: TRBD2; len: 16; j_gene: TRBJ2-7; v_gene: TRBV7-9; CDR3nt: TGTGCCAGCAGCTTACCCACCGGGGGGGTCTCCTACGAGCAGTACTTC; CDR3aa: CASSLPTGGVSYEQYF
abundance: .; d_gene: .; len: 13; j_gene: TRBJ2-7; v_gene: TRBV7-9; CDR3nt: TGTGCCAGCAGCTTAGAAGGGGGGAGCGAGCAGTACTTC; CDR3aa: CASSLEGGSEQYF
abundance: many; d_gene: .; len: 12; j_gene: TRBJ1-5; v_gene: TRBV30; CDR3nt: TGTGCCTGGGGTCTTATGGACCAGCCCCAGCATTTT; CDR3aa: CAWGLMDQPQHF
abundance: many; d_gene: .; len: 16; j_gene: TRBJ1-6; v_gene: TRBV3-1; CDR3nt: TGTGCCAGCAGCCAAGATTGGGGACGGATTAATTCACCCCTCCACTTT; CDR3aa: CASSQDWGRINSPLHF
abundance: many; d_gene: TRBD1; len: 15; j_gene: TRBJ2-2; v_gene: TRBV7-2; CDR3nt: TGTGCCAGCAGCGACAGGGGTGCGGGTGGCGGGGAGCTGTTTTTT; CDR3aa: CASSDRGAGGGELFF
abundance: .; d_gene: TRBD2; len: 17; j_gene: TRBJ2-1; v_gene: TRBV7-9; CDR3nt: TGTGCCAGCAGCTTAAGTCCTCTAGCGGGGGTCTACAATGAGCAGTTCTTC; CDR3aa: CASSLSPLAGVYNEQFF
abundance: many; d_gene: .; len: 15; j_gene: TRBJ2-1; v_gene: TRBV20-1; CDR3nt: TGCAGCGCCAATAAGATAGCGGTTCACTACAATGAGCAGTTCTTC; CDR3aa: CSANKIAVHYNEQFF
abundance: few; d_gene: .; len: 13; j_gene: TRBJ2-7; v_gene: TRBV7-9; CDR3nt: TGTGCCAGCAGCTTCGTGTCCGACTACGAGCAGTACTTC; CDR3aa: CASSFVSDYEQYF
abundance: few; d_gene: .; len: 13; j_gene: TRBJ2-7; v_gene: TRBV14; CDR3nt: TGTGCCAGCAGCCAAGGAGGTTCTGGCGAGCAGTACTTC; CDR3aa: CASSQGGSGEQYF
abundance: .; d_gene: .; len: 14; j_gene: TRBJ2-2; v_gene: TRBV27; CDR3nt: TGTGCCAGCAGTTCCATGCCCGGAACCGGGGAGCTGTTTTTT; CDR3aa: CASSSMPGTGELFF
abundance: many; d_gene: .; len: 14; j_gene: TRBJ1-4; v_gene: TRBV28; CDR3nt: TGTGCCAGCAGCTACGGACAGTTTAATGAAAAACTGTTTTTT; CDR3aa: CASSYGQFNEKLFF
abundance: .; d_gene: TRBD1; len: 16; j_gene: TRBJ1-5; v_gene: TRBV10-3; CDR3nt: TGTGCCATCAGTGAGTCCGACAGGGGGTGGAATCAGCCCCAGCATTTT; CDR3aa: CAISESDRGWNQPQHF
abundance: many; d_gene: .; len: 14; j_gene: TRBJ1-1; v_gene: TRBV7-2; CDR3nt: TGTGCCAGCAGCTTAGGTTGGGCGAACACTGAAGCTTTCTTT; CDR3aa: CASSLGWANTEAFF
abundance: many; d_gene: .; len: 13; j_gene: TRBJ2-7; v_gene: TRBV6-2/TRBV6-3; CDR3nt: TGTGCCACCACCCTTGAGGTATCCTACGAGCAGTACTTC; CDR3aa: CATTLEVSYEQYF
abundance: many; d_gene: TRBD1; len: 14; j_gene: TRBJ1-1; v_gene: TRBV30; CDR3nt: TGTGCCTGGAGTGTGGGGTCGGGACAGGGGGGAGCTTTCTTT; CDR3aa: CAWSVGSGQGGAFF
abundance: few; d_gene: .; len: 14; j_gene: TRBJ1-4; v_gene: TRBV2; CDR3nt: TGTGCCAGCAGTATGGGGCGACTTGATGAAAAACTGTTTTTT; CDR3aa: CASSMGRLDEKLFF
abundance: many; d_gene: TRBD2; len: 17; j_gene: TRBJ2-7; v_gene: TRBV7-6; CDR3nt: TGTGCCAGCAGCTCCCGCCCGGCTCTAGCGGAAGCGGACGAGCAGTACTTC; CDR3aa: CASSSRPALAEADEQYF
abundance: .; d_gene: TRBD2; len: 15; j_gene: TRBJ2-1; v_gene: TRBV6-2/TRBV6-3; CDR3nt: TGTGCCAGCGTGGTGGGCGGGAGCTCCTACAATGAGCAGTTCTTC; CDR3aa: CASVVGGSSYNEQFF
abundance: many; d_gene: .; len: 14; j_gene: TRBJ2-5; v_gene: TRBV6-2/TRBV6-3; CDR3nt: TGTGCCAGCAGTTACGGCGGAGTACAAGAGACCCAGTACTTC; CDR3aa: CASSYGGVQETQYF
abundance: .; d_gene: TRBD1; len: 14; j_gene: TRBJ1-2; v_gene: TRBV20-1; CDR3nt: TGCAGTGCTAGGGGACAGGGGATTAACTATGGCTACACCTTC; CDR3aa: CSARGQGINYGYTF
abundance: many; d_gene: .; len: 15; j_gene: TRBJ2-7; v_gene: TRBV5-6; CDR3nt: TGTGCCAGCAGCTTGAGAGGAACGCGGCCCTACGAGCAGTACTTC; CDR3aa: CASSLRGTRPYEQYF
abundance: few; d_gene: .; len: 14; j_gene: TRBJ1-4; v_gene: TRBV6-1; CDR3nt: TGTGCCAGCAGTCCCCAGGGTCTGGAGGAAAAACTGTTTTTT; CDR3aa: CASSPQGLEEKLFF
abundance: .; d_gene: .; len: 15; j_gene: TRBJ1-2; v_gene: TRBV28; CDR3nt: TGTGCCAGCAGTTCCCGGCCGACCGATTACTATGGCTACACCTTC; CDR3aa: CASSSRPTDYYGYTF
abundance: many; d_gene: .; len: 15; j_gene: TRBJ2-7; v_gene: TRBV7-8; CDR3nt: TGTGCCAGCAGCTTAGTTGACGCCTTTTTCGGCGAGCAGTACTTC; CDR3aa: CASSLVDAFFGEQYF
abundance: .; d_gene: TRBD2; len: 12; j_gene: TRBJ2-7; v_gene: TRBV6-1; CDR3nt: TGTGCCAGCCAGACTAGCACGTACGAGCAGTACTTC; CDR3aa: CASQTSTYEQYF
abundance: few; d_gene: .; len: 12; j_gene: TRBJ2-7; v_gene: TRBV29-1; CDR3nt: TGCAGCGTTATTACAGGCCCCTACGAGCAGTACTTC; CDR3aa: CSVITGPYEQYF
abundance: many; d_gene: TRBD2; len: 15; j_gene: TRBJ2-7; v_gene: TRBV11-3; CDR3nt: TGTGCCAGCAGCCCCGGGGGGTGGGAAAACTACGAGCAGTACTTC; CDR3aa: CASSPGGWENYEQYF
abundance: many; d_gene: .; len: 12; j_gene: TRBJ2-1; v_gene: TRBV11-2; CDR3nt: TGTGCCAGCATTGGCGGATACAATGAGCAGTTCTTC; CDR3aa: CASIGGYNEQFF
abundance: many; d_gene: .; len: 15; j_gene: TRBJ1-5; v_gene: TRBV28; CDR3nt: TGTGCCAGCAGTTTGGGGATCTCGGGCAATCAGCCCCAGCATTTT; CDR3aa: CASSLGISGNQPQHF
abundance: many; d_gene: TRBD1; len: 17; j_gene: TRBJ2-1; v_gene: TRBV11-2; CDR3nt: TGTGCCAGCGGTGGGGGACAGGCGGATGGACACAGGAATGAGCAGTTCTTC; CDR3aa: CASGGGQADGHRNEQFF
abundance: few; d_gene: .; len: 16; j_gene: TRBJ2-3; v_gene: TRBV30; CDR3nt: TGTGCCTGGGGGCATAAACGGATGGGGGCGGGGGATACGCAGTATTTT; CDR3aa: CAWGHKRMGAGDTQYF
abundance: many; d_gene: .; len: 14; j_gene: TRBJ2-7; v_gene: TRBV10-3; CDR3nt: TGTGCCATCAGTGAGTCGAAACAGTCCTACGAGCAGTACTTC; CDR3aa: CAISESKQSYEQYF
abundance: many; d_gene: .; len: 13; j_gene: TRBJ1-5; v_gene: TRBV18; CDR3nt: TGTGCCAGCTCCCGGACGGGGGATCAGCCCCAGCATTTT; CDR3aa: CASSRTGDQPQHF
abundance: few; d_gene: TRBD1; len: 17; j_gene: TRBJ1-4; v_gene: TRBV9; CDR3nt: TGTGCCAGCAGCTTAGGACAGGGACTTGCAACTAATGAAAAACTGTTTTTT; CDR3aa: CASSLGQGLATNEKLFF
abundance: .; d_gene: .; len: 15; j_gene: TRBJ2-3; v_gene: TRBV4-3; CDR3nt: TGCGCCAGCAGCCAAGAATTAACCGAAGGCGATACGCAGTATTTT; CDR3aa: CASSQELTEGDTQYF
abundance: many; d_gene: TRBD2; len: 14; j_gene: TRBJ2-7; v_gene: TRBV6-1; CDR3nt: TGTGCCAGCAGTCGAACCGGGACTAGCGTCGAGCAGTACTTC; CDR3aa: CASSRTGTSVEQYF
abundance: many; d_gene: .; len: 15; j_gene: TRBJ2-1; v_gene: TRBV11-3; CDR3nt: TGTGCCAGCAGCTCCGACTGGCTCTCCTACAATGAGCAGTTCTTC; CDR3aa: CASSSDWLSYNEQFF
abundance: .; d_gene: .; len: 16; j_gene: TRBJ2-3; v_gene: TRBV24-1; CDR3nt: TGTGCCACCAGTGATTCGGACGCAAGGGCCACAGATACGCAGTATTTT; CDR3aa: CATSDSDARATDTQYF
abundance: many; d_gene: TRBD2; len: 15; j_gene: TRBJ2-7; v_gene: TRBV20-1; CDR3nt: TGCAGTGCTACAGAACTAGCGGGAGATTCCTACGAGCAGTACTTC; CDR3aa: CSATELAGDSYEQYF
abundance: many; d_gene: TRBD2; len: 15; j_gene: TRBJ2-3; v_gene: TRBV7-8; CDR3nt: TGTGCCAGCAGCCGACTAGCGGGATACACAGATACGCAGTATTTT; CDR3aa: CASSRLAGYTDTQYF